These T cell receptor beta chains were read from a single sample in a study of blood T cells in healthy people across ages. TCRdb used MiXCR to reprocess the 5' RACE reads, holding one entry per CDR3 protein. This sample has about 560,000 distinct CDR3 sequences, with about a quarter found just once. These data also featured in a second study, about T cells of mothers and their children.

The sequencing input was blood. These receptors were obtained from a boy under 10 years old in good health. Each CDR3 is given with its conserved first and last residue. A D gene is named only where the DNA matches it firmly. Where a row states a size, it is once, few, many or the class of an expanded clone; other rows omit it.

V gene	clone size	D gene	J gene	CDR3 protein	CDR3 DNA
TRBV24-1	many	-	TRBJ2-3	CATSDKDTQYF	TGTGCCACCAGTGATAAAGATACGCAGTATTTT
TRBV7-9	-	TRBD1	TRBJ1-6	CASSSRTGGYNSPLHF	TGTGCCAGCAGCTCTCGGACAGGGGGTTATAATTCACCCCTCCACTTT
TRBV10-2	few	TRBD2	TRBJ2-2	CASRTAGGSGELFF	TGCGCCAGCAGAACAGCGGGAGGTTCGGGGGAGCTGTTTTTT
TRBV4-1	few	-	TRBJ2-7	CASSQVALRDEQYF	TGCGCCAGCAGCCAAGTGGCCTTAAGGGACGAGCAGTACTTC
TRBV12-3/TRBV12-4	-	-	TRBJ2-3	CASTKQGKDTQYF	TGTGCCAGCACCAAGCAAGGGAAAGATACGCAGTATTTT
TRBV7-8	few	TRBD2	TRBJ2-5	CASSEPGLAEETQYF	TGTGCCAGCAGCGAGCCGGGACTAGCGGAAGAGACCCAGTACTTC
TRBV7-3	-	-	TRBJ2-5	CASSSGREQYF	TGTGCCAGCAGCTCTGGACGGGAGCAGTACTTC
TRBV10-3	few	-	TRBJ2-5	CAISEPRLQETQYF	TGTGCCATCAGTGAACCACGTTTGCAAGAGACCCAGTACTTC
TRBV4-1	-	-	TRBJ2-3	CASSQGQGRAGPSTDTQYF	TGCGCCAGCAGCCAAGGGCAGGGGCGAGCGGGACCCAGCACAGATACGCAGTATTTT
TRBV27	-	-	TRBJ2-4	CASSSWRLAKNIQYF	TGTGCCAGCAGTTCATGGAGGCTAGCCAAAAACATTCAGTACTTC
TRBV25-1	few	-	TRBJ2-7	CASSEFHEQYF	TGTGCCAGCAGTGAGTTCCACGAGCAGTACTTC
TRBV10-2	few	TRBD2	TRBJ2-7	CASLRREGHRSYEQYF	TGCGCCAGTCTTAGGCGGGAGGGCCACCGGAGCTACGAGCAGTACTTC
TRBV7-2	-	-	TRBJ2-1	CASSPVSSGQFF	TGTGCCAGCAGCCCGGTCTCGTCGGGGCAGTTCTTC
TRBV20-1	-	TRBD2	TRBJ2-2	CSARVLAGGGDLFF	TGCAGTGCTAGAGTCCTAGCGGGGGGCGGGGACCTGTTTTTT
TRBV12-3/TRBV12-4	-	-	TRBJ2-7	CASSLERGEQYF	TGTGCCAGCAGTTTGGAAAGGGGCGAGCAGTACTTC
TRBV5-1	few	-	TRBJ2-7	CASSLAEEQYF	TGCGCCAGCAGCTTGGCGGAAGAGCAGTACTTC
TRBV10-2	-	-	TRBJ1-4	CASAQRSHEKLFF	TGCGCCAGCGCCCAGCGGAGCCATGAAAAACTGTTTTTT
TRBV5-5	few	TRBD2	TRBJ2-1	CASREGWAGGPGSYNEQFF	TGTGCCAGCAGAGAAGGGTGGGCGGGAGGACCCGGATCCTACAATGAGCAGTTCTTC
TRBV27	-	TRBD2	TRBJ2-3	CASSQTSGRPDTQYF	TGTGCCAGCAGCCAGACTAGCGGGAGACCCGATACGCAGTATTTT
TRBV28	few	-	TRBJ2-7	CASSPQLPGASTEQYF	TGTGCCAGCAGCCCTCAACTACCCGGGGCGTCTACCGAGCAGTACTTC
TRBV20-1	many	-	TRBJ2-5	CSARDRTSPETQYF	TGCAGTGCTAGAGATAGAACTAGCCCCGAGACCCAGTACTTC
TRBV6-2/TRBV6-3	-	TRBD2	TRBJ2-7	CASSSRTRGYEQYF	TGTGCCAGCAGTTCTAGGACTAGGGGATACGAGCAGTACTTC
TRBV7-8	few	TRBD2	TRBJ2-7	CASSLVGTTYEQYF	TGTGCCAGCAGCTTAGTGGGGACTACCTACGAGCAGTACTTC
TRBV20-1	-	-	TRBJ2-1	CSAREGIQGGLNEQFF	TGCAGTGCTAGAGAGGGGATACAAGGGGGGTTGAATGAGCAGTTCTTC
TRBV6-5	few	TRBD2	TRBJ2-5	CASSYQIPYSAGVGETQYF	TGTGCCAGCAGTTACCAAATACCCTATAGCGCGGGAGTAGGAGAGACCCAGTACTTC
TRBV12-3/TRBV12-4	-	TRBD2	TRBJ2-5	CASSSTSGETQYF	TGTGCCAGCAGTTCCACTAGCGGGGAGACCCAGTACTTC
TRBV12-3/TRBV12-4	few	TRBD1	TRBJ2-6	CASSSNTGTGKAGANVLTF	TGTGCCAGCAGTTCAAATACCGGGACAGGGAAGGCTGGGGCCAACGTCCTGACTTTC
TRBV7-9	-	-	TRBJ1-2	CAHATGDNYGYTF	TGTGCCCACGCCACGGGTGATAACTATGGCTACACCTTC
TRBV6-5	-	-	TRBJ2-3	CASSRYAQGFGDTQYF	TGTGCCAGCAGTCGCTACGCTCAGGGGTTTGGAGATACGCAGTATTTT
TRBV6-2/TRBV6-3	once	-	TRBJ1-1	CASVFGSEAFF	TGTGCCAGCGTGTTTGGCAGTGAAGCTTTCTTT
TRBV20-1	few	TRBD2	TRBJ2-3	CSALLAGRSSTDTQYF	TGCAGTGCTTTATTAGCGGGGAGGAGTTCGACAGATACGCAGTATTTT
TRBV12-5	-	-	TRBJ1-6	CASGFEEAYNSPLHF	TGTGCTAGTGGTTTCGAGGAGGCTTATAATTCACCCCTCCACTTT
TRBV4-1	-	-	TRBJ1-1	CASSQEDGMNTEAFF	TGCGCCAGCAGCCAAGAGGACGGGATGAACACTGAAGCTTTCTTT
TRBV7-9	few	TRBD2	TRBJ2-5	CASGSTSGEETQYF	TGTGCCAGCGGGTCGACTAGCGGAGAGGAGACCCAGTACTTC
TRBV6-6	few	-	TRBJ1-2	CASSYFLGGVYGYTF	TGTGCCAGCAGTTACTTTCTAGGGGGGGTCTATGGCTACACCTTC
TRBV10-3	-	-	TRBJ1-5	CAISADNNQPQHF	TGTGCCATCAGCGCGGACAACAATCAGCCCCAGCATTTT
TRBV6-5	-	-	TRBJ2-7	CASRWGPGDEQYF	TGTGCCAGCCGCTGGGGTCCGGGAGACGAGCAGTACTTC
TRBV2	-	-	TRBJ2-7	CASSDRVVYEQYF	TGTGCCAGCAGTGACCGGGTGGTCTACGAGCAGTACTTC
TRBV6-1	-	TRBD1	TRBJ1-4	CASSQRAGGRTNEKLFF	TGTGCCAGCAGTCAACGGGCAGGGGGCAGAACTAATGAAAAACTGTTTTTT
TRBV20-1	-	-	TRBJ2-7	CNRSGDEGYEQYF	TGCAATAGATCGGGGGATGAGGGTTACGAGCAGTACTTC
TRBV5-1	few	-	TRBJ2-7	CASNVAGMSYEQYF	TGCGCCAGCAACGTGGCAGGGATGTCCTACGAGCAGTACTTC
TRBV29-1	-	TRBD2	TRBJ2-2	CSVVGRGGPGELFF	TGCAGCGTTGTCGGGCGGGGAGGGCCCGGGGAGCTGTTTTTT
TRBV20-1	once	TRBD1	TRBJ2-7	CSARELRQGSYEQYF	TGCAGTGCTAGAGAATTACGACAGGGGTCCTACGAGCAGTACTTC
TRBV29-1	-	-	TRBJ2-7	CSVKPPGPLSGEQYF	TGCAGCGTCAAACCCCCGGGACCTCTCTCGGGCGAGCAGTACTTC
TRBV7-2	-	TRBD1	TRBJ1-3	CASSRKTGERGNTIYF	TGTGCCAGCAGCCGCAAGACAGGGGAAAGAGGAAACACCATATATTTT
TRBV9	-	-	TRBJ1-1	CASSMDTNTEAFF	TGTGCCAGCAGCATGGACACGAACACTGAAGCTTTCTTT
TRBV7-2	-	-	TRBJ2-7	CASTQGAGYEQYF	TGTGCCAGCACCCAAGGGGCGGGGTACGAGCAGTACTTC
TRBV3-1	-	-	TRBJ1-2	CASSQGRGQGGYGYTF	TGTGCCAGCAGCCAAGGTCGCGGACAAGGGGGCTATGGCTACACCTTC
TRBV2	few	TRBD1	TRBJ1-6	CASSDPTGFNNSPLHF	TGTGCCAGCAGTGACCCGACAGGGTTCAATAATTCACCCCTCCACTTT
TRBV4-1	-	-	TRBJ1-2	CASSQDIRENYGYTF	TGCGCCAGCAGCCAAGATATTAGGGAGAACTATGGCTACACCTTC
TRBV19	few	-	TRBJ2-3	CASSIVHDYVSTDTQYF	TGTGCCAGTAGTATAGTTCATGACTATGTGAGCACAGATACGCAGTATTTT
TRBV20-1	few	-	TRBJ1-1	CSARQATEAFF	TGCAGTGCTAGACAGGCCACTGAAGCTTTCTTT
TRBV24-1	few	-	TRBJ2-2	CATSQSAGRPNTGELFF	TGTGCCACCAGTCAATCGGCGGGTCGACCGAACACCGGGGAGCTGTTTTTT